These 16 T cell receptor beta chains came from one sample sequenced in a study of shared clonotypes between healthy human individuals. Method: immunoSEQ multiplex PCR; TCRdb's copy keeps in-frame clones and lacks some. The profile shows 1,500,000 or so clones, over 95% of them singletons. The material sequenced was naive CD4+ T cells sorted from blood. Specified subset: CD45RA+ positively selected. These receptors were collected from a man between 25 and 39 years old in good health.

V usage is TRBV11-3 and J usage is TRBJ2-7, with D possibly matching TRBD1 (6 bases). The CDR3 spans 15 residues. Deletions cut 0 bases from V and 2 bases from J, with 11 bases between. CDR1 is SGHNT, CDR2 YENEEA, per germline. The CDR3 coding sequence is TGTGCCAGCAGCTTAGAGACAACAGGGCCCTACGAGCAGTACTTC. Protein sequence: CASSLETTGPYEQYF.

The chain couples TRBV10-3 to TRBJ2-7; D could derive from TRBD1 or TRBD2 (6 bases each). This CDR3 contains 14 residues. In germline, CDR1 is ENHRY, CDR2 SYGVKD. Trimming pared 10 bases from V and 6 bases from J, leaving 22 bases between. CDR3 region: CASYGGGSLGEQYF. Here the CDR3 DNA reads TGTGCCAGCTACGGAGGGGGATCGCTTGGCGAGCAGTACTTC.

The gene calls are TRBV2 and TRBJ2-2; D is perhaps TRBD1 or TRBD2 (5 bases each). V was trimmed by 2 bases and J by 7 bases, leaving 8 bases between them. Germline assignment: CDR1 SNHLY and CDR2 FYNNEI. The CDR3 contains 13 residues. The CDR3 region has the DNA TGTGCCAGCAGTGAAATGAGGGGCGGGGAGCTGTTTTTT. This sequence encodes CASSEMRGGELFF. The entire variable domain, with the rest obtained from reference TRBV2 and TRBJ2-2, is as follows: EPEVTQTPSHQVTQMGQEVILRCVPISNHLYFYWYRQILGQKVEFLVSFYNNEISEKSEIFDDQFSVERPDGSNFTLKIRSTKLEDSAMYFCASSEMRGGELFFGEGSRLTVL.

CDR3 nucleotides: TGTGCCAGCAGCCCTCCGAGTCGAGACCAAGAGACCCAGTACTTC. Translated: CASSPPSRDQETQYF. The chain is built from TRBV5-4 and TRBJ2-5, with unresolved D. Germline V gene data show CDR1 as SGHNT and CDR2 as YYREEE (reference sequence). The CDR3 is 15 amino acids. V lost 4 bases to trimming and J lost 0 bases, with 13 bases between them.

The chain recombines TRBV5-8 with TRBJ1-4; D unclear. Deletions cut 6 bases from V and 2 bases from J, with 8 bases between. The germline gives CDR1 SGHTS, CDR2 YDEGEE. The CDR3 consists of 13 residues. CDR3 protein: CASTRWTNEKLFF. The CDR3 DNA sequence: TGTGCCAGCACCAGGTGGACTAATGAAAAACTGTTTTTT.

This chain connects TRBV10-3 to TRBJ2-1; maybe TRBD2 (6 bases). This CDR3 has 16 amino acids. Trimming removed 0 bases from V and 2 bases from J, with 11 bases in between. Germline lookup yields CDR1 ENHRY and CDR2 SYGVKD. CDR3 coding DNA: TGTGCCATCAGTGAGTCATGGGACTCACCCTACAATGAGCAGTTCTTC. Protein: CAISESWDSPYNEQFF.

The genes are TRBV7-9 and TRBJ1-1; TRBD1 might be the D (5 bases). This CDR3 region has 15 residues. Trimming stripped 4 bases from V and 5 bases from J, with 17 bases between. CDR1 and CDR2 (germline): SEHNR, FQNEAQ (reference sequence). This CDR3 is CASSYIVGQGTEAFF. For the CDR3, the DNA is TGTGCCAGCAGCTACATCGTAGGGCAGGGAACTGAAGCTTTCTTT. The variable domain in full, completed from reference TRBV7-9 and TRBJ1-1, reads DTGVSQNPRHKITKRGQNVTFRCDPISEHNRLYWYRQTLGQGPEFLTYFQNEAQLEKSRLLSDRFSAERPKGSFSTLEIQRTEQGDSAMYLCASSYIVGQGTEAFFGQGTRLTVV.

V usage is TRBV9 and J usage is TRBJ2-7, with 9 bases aligning to TRBD1. The CDR3 totals 16 residues. CDR1 SGDLS and CDR2 YYNGEE come from the germline V gene. The V and J ends lost 4 bases and 4 bases, in that order; junction bases with no gene match: 12. The CDR3 DNA reads TGTGCCAGCAGCCCTCCCCCGACAGGGGGGCAATACGAGCAGTACTTC. Translating gives CASSPPPTGGQYEQYF.

Here the CDR3 DNA reads TGTGCCAGTTACGCCAGCCAGGGGCATTTT. Amino acid sequence: CASYASQGHF. This chain links TRBV28 with TRBJ1-5; the D gene is possibly TRBD1 (5 bases). The germline V gene has CDR1 MDHEN and CDR2 SYDVKM. The CDR3 is 10 residues long. Trimming stripped 9 bases from V and 15 bases from J, with 15 bases between.

This chain links TRBV28 with TRBJ1-4; 10 bases line up with TRBD1. The CDR3 sequence is 14 residues long. The V segment lost 6 bases and the J segment 7 bases; nucleotides outside the gene matches: 5. The germline CDR1 and CDR2 sequences are MDHEN and SYDVKM. The CDR3 here is CASSEDRGAEKLFF. CDR3 coding DNA: TGTGCCAGCAGCGAGGACAGGGGGGCTGAAAAACTGTTTTTT.

This clone came up once. This same CDR3 is encoded by further DNA sequences in the sample. The J gene is TRBJ2-1, the V gene TRBV19; D possibly uses TRBD1 or TRBD2 (5 bases each). The CDR3 is made up of 14 amino acids. Germline CDR1 and CDR2: LNHDA and SQIVND (reference sequence). The ends were cut back, 6 bases at V and 1 base at J, with 10 bases in the middle. The CDR3 nucleotides read TGTGCCAGTAGCGGGACGGATTCCTACAATGAGCAGTTCTTC. This translates into CASSGTDSYNEQFF.

This chain connects TRBV19 to TRBJ2-6; D perhaps matches TRBD2 (5 bases). Germline V CDR1 and CDR2: LNHDA, SQIVND (reference sequence). V lost 4 bases and J lost 0, with 16 bases in between. This CDR3 is built from 18 residues. The CDR3: CASSKGWRAGSGANVLTF. DNA of the CDR3: TGTGCCAGTAGTAAAGGCTGGCGGGCAGGCTCTGGGGCCAACGTCCTGACTTTC.

The gene calls are TRBV10-1 and TRBJ1-1, with D possibly TRBD1 on 6 matching bases. From germline, CDR1 is WNHNN and CDR2 SYGVQD (reference sequence). V was trimmed by 5 bases and J by 11 bases, leaving 21 bases between them. This CDR3 region has 14 residues. The CDR3 sequence is CASSRGSAQRGAFF. The DNA of the CDR3 is TGCGCCAGCAGTCGTGGGTCAGCCCAAAGGGGGGCTTTCTTT.

This rearrangement joins TRBV19 to TRBJ2-7; D call uncertain. The CDR3 sequence is 13 residues long. V was trimmed by 7 bases and J by 6 bases, leaving 16 bases between them. CDR1 is LNHDA and CDR2 is SQIVND in the germline V gene (reference sequence). CDR3 loop: CASTTFPGTEQYF. As DNA, the CDR3 is TGTGCCAGTACCACTTTTCCGGGTACCGAGCAGTACTTC.

The genes are TRBV30 and TRBJ1-1, with 8 positions matching TRBD1. This CDR3 is 13 amino acids long. Looked up from germline, CDR1 is GTSNPN and CDR2 is SVGIG (reference sequence). V shed 5 bases and J 5 bases; nucleotides not matched to a gene: 7. CDR3 sequence reads: CAWDGQGKTEAFF. The CDR3 nucleotides read TGTGCCTGGGATGGACAGGGTAAGACTGAAGCTTTCTTT. Variable domain in full (rest from reference TRBV30 and TRBJ1-1): SQTIHQWPATLVQPVGSPLSLECTVEGTSNPNLYWYRQAAGRGLQLLFYSVGIGQISSEVPQNLSASRPQDRQFILSSKKLLLSDSGFYLCAWDGQGKTEAFFGQGTRLTVV.

The J gene is TRBJ1-2, the V gene TRBV2; 11 nucleotides match TRBD1. V shed 5 bases and J 7 bases; nucleotides not matched to a gene: 9. Per the germline V gene, CDR1 is SNHLY and CDR2 is FYNNEI. This CDR3 comprises 15 residues. This chain's CDR3 is CASSTLGQGAIGYTF. The CDR3 nucleotides are TGTGCCAGCAGTACCTTAGGACAGGGGGCGATTGGCTACACCTTC.